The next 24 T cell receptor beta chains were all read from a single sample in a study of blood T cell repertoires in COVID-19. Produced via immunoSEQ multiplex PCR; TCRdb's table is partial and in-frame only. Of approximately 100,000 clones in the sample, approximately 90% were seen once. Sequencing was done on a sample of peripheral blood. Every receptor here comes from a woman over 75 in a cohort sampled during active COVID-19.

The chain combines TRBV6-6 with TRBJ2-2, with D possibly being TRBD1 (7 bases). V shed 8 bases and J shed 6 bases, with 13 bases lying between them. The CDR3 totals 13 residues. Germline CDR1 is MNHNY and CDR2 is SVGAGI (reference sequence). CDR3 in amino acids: CASAPGGSGELFF. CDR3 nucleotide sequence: TGTGCCAGCGCCCCAGGGGGGTCCGGGGAGCTGTTTTTT.

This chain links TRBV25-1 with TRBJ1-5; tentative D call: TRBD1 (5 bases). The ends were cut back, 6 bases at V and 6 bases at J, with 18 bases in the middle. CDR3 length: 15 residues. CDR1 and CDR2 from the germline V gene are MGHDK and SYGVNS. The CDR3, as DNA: TGTGCCAGCAGCCAAACGGGGGTTGATGGTCAGCCCCAGCATTTT. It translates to CASSQTGVDGQPQHF.

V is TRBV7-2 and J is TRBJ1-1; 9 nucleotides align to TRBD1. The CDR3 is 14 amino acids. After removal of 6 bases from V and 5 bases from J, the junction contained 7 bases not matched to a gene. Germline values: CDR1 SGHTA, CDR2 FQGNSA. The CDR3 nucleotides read TGTGCCAGCAGAACTACAGGGGGCATGACTGAAGCTTTCTTT. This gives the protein CASRTTGGMTEAFF.

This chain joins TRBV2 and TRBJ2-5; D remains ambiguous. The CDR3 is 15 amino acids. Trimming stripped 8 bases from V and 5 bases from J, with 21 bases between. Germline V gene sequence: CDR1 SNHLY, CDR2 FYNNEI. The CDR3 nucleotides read TGTGCCAGCCCTGAAGAGACGGGTCTAAGGGAGACCCAGTACTTC. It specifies CASPEETGLRETQYF.

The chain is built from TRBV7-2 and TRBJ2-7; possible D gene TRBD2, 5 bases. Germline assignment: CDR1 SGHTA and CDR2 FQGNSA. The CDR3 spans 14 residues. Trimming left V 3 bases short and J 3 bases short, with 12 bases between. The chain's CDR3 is CASSFGLGSYEQYF. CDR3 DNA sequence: TGTGCCAGCAGCTTTGGGCTGGGGAGCTACGAGCAGTACTTC.

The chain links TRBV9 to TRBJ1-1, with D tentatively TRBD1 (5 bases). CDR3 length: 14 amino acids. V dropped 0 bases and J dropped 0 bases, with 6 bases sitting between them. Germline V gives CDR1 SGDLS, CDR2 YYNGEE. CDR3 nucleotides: TGTGCCAGCAGCGTAGGGGGCGTGAACACTGAAGCTTTCTTT. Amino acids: CASSVGGVNTEAFF.

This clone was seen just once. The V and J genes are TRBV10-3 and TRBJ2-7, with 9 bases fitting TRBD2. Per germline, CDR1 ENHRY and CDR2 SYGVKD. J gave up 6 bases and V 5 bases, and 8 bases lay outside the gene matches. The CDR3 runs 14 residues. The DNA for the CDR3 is TGTGCCATCAGTTCCGGGACTAGCTCCGGCGAGCAGTACTTC. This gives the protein CAISSGTSSGEQYF.

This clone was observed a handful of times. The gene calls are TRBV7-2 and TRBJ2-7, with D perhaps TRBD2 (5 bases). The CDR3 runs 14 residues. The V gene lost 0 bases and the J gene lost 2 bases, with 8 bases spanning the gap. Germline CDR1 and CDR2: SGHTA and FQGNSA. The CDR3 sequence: CASSLATGTYEQYF. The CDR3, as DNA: TGTGCCAGCAGCTTAGCGACGGGAACCTACGAGCAGTACTTC.

The CDR3 coding sequence is TGCGCCAGCAGTGAGCAGGGAGCCAAAAACATTCAGTACTTC. This sequence encodes CASSEQGAKNIQYF. The chain has TRBV10-1 and TRBJ2-4; D possibly corresponds to TRBD1 (5 bases). Germline-derived CDR1 and CDR2 are WNHNN and SYGVQD (reference sequence). The CDR3 length is 14 residues. Trimming took 2 bases from V and 0 from J, leaving 5 bases between them.

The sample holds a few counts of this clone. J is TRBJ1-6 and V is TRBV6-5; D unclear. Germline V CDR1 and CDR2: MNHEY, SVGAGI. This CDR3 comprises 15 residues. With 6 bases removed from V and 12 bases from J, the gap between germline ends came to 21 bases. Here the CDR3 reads CASSTTENSLRPLHF. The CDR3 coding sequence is TGTGCCAGCAGCACCACAGAGAACTCCCTTCGACCCCTCCACTTT.

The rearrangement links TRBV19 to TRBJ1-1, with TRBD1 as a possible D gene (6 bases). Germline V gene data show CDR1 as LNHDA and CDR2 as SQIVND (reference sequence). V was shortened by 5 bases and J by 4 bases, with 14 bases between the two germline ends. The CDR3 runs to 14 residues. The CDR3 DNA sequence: TGTGCCAGTAGTGGAGACAGGTGGGGCACTGAAGCTTTCTTT. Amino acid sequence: CASSGDRWGTEAFF.

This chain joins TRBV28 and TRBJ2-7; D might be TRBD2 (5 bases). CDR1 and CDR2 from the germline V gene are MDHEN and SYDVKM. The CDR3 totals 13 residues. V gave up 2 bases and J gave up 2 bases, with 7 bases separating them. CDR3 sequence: CASSLGRAYEQYF. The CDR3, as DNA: TGTGCCAGCAGTTTAGGGAGAGCCTACGAGCAGTACTTC.

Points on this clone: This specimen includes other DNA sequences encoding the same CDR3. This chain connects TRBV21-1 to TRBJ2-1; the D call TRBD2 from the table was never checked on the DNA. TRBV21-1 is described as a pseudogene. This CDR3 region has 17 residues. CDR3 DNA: TGTGCCCTCAACTGGGTTAGCGGGGACTGCTCCTACAATGAGCAGTTCTTC. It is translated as CALNWVSGDCSYNEQFF.

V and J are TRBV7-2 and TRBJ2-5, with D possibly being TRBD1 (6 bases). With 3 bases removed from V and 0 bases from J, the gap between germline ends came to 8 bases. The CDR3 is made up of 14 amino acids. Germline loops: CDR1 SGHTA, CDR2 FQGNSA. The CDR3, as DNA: TGTGCCAGCAGCTTCGACAGGTACCAAGAGACCCAGTACTTC. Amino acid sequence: CASSFDRYQETQYF.

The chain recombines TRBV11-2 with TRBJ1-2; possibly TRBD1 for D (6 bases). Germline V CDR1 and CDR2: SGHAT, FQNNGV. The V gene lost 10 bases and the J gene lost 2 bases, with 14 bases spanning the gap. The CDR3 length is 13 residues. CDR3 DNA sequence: TGTGCCACCCGACCGACAGGCAACTATGGCTACACCTTC. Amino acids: CATRPTGNYGYTF.

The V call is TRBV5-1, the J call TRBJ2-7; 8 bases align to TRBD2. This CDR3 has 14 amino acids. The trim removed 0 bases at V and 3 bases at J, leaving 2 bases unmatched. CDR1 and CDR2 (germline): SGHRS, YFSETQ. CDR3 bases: TGCGCCAGCAGCTTGGTAGCGGGAAGCTACGAGCAGTACTTC. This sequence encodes CASSLVAGSYEQYF.

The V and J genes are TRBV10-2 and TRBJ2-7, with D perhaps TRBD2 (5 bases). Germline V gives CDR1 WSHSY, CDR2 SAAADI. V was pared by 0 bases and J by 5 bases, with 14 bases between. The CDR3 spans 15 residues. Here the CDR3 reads CASSESVTNGNEQYF. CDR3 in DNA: TGCGCCAGCAGTGAGTCTGTGACTAACGGGAACGAGCAGTACTTC.

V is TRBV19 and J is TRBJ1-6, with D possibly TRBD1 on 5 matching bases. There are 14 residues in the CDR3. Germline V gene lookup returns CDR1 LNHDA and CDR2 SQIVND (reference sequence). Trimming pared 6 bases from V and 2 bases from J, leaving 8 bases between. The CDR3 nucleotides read TGTGCCAGTAGAGACAGCACCTATAATTCACCCCTCCACTTT. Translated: CASRDSTYNSPLHF.

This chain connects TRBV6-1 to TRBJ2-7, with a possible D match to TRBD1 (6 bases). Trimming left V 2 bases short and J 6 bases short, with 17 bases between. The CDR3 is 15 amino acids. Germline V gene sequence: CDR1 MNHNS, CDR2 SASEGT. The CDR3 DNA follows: TGTGCCAGCAGTGAAACCGGGACATCAACCTCCGAGCAGTACTTC. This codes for CASSETGTSTSEQYF.

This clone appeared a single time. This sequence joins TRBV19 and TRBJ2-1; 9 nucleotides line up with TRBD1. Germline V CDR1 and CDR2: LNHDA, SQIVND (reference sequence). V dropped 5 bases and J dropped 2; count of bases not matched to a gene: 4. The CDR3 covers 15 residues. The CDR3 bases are TGTGCCAGTAGTGCACAGGGGGCGGCCTACAATGAGCAGTTCTTC. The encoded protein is CASSAQGAAYNEQFF.

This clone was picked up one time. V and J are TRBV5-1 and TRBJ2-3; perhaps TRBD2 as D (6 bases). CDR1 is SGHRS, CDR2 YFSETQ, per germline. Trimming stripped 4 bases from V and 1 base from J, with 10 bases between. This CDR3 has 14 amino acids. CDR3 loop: CASSISSGTDTQYF. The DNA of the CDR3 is TGCGCCAGCAGCATCTCTAGCGGCACAGATACGCAGTATTTT.

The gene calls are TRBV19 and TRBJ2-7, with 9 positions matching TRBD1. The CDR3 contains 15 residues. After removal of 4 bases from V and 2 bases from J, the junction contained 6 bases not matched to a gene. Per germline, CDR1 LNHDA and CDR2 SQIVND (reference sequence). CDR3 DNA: TGTGCCAGTAGTAGATTGGGACAGGGCCCCTACGAGCAGTACTTC. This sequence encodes CASSRLGQGPYEQYF.

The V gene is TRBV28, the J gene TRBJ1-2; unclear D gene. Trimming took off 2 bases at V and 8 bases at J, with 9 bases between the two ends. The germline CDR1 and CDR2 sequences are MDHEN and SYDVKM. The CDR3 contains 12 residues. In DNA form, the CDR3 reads TGTGCCAGCAGTTTACGCCCCCAGGGCTACACCTTC. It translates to CASSLRPQGYTF.

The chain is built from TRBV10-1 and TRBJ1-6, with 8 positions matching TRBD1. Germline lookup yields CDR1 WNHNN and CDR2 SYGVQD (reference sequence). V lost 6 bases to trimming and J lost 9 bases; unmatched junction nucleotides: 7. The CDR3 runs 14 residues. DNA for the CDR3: TGCGCCAGCAGCAACAGGGGGAGAAGTTCACCCCTCCACTTT. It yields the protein CASSNRGRSSPLHF.